Below are 6 T cell receptor beta chains sequenced from a single sample in a study of human T cells and chemical hapten exposure. Time point noted: patch test 2, 6 weeks after DPC sensitization. Treatment here: therapeutic diphenylcyclopropenone sensitization with weekly scalp DPC. Each CDR3 protein gets one entry after TCRdb re-called the RACE reads with MiXCR. Of fewer than 100,000 distinct CDR3 sequences in the sample, about 9.3% were seen once. This material consisted of whole blood, taken in connection with sensitization to the hapten diphenylcyclopropenone (DPC). All receptors derive from a woman aged 40 to 55 with alopecia areata. Some clones in this sample may be carry-over from other donors' samples.

The chain uses TRBV20-1 and TRBJ2-5, with D hard to call. The V end lost 7 bases, the J end lost 2 bases, and 11 bases lay between the germline ends. The germline gives CDR1 DFQATT, CDR2 SNEGSKA (reference sequence). The CDR3 is 12 residues long. CDR3 loop: CSVCPSQETQYF. The CDR3 DNA reads as TGCAGTGTCTGTCCGTCTCAAGAGACCCAGTACTTC.

The rearrangement joins TRBV28 to TRBJ1-3; D is ambiguous. The CDR3 sequence is 13 residues long. V lost 8 bases to trimming and J lost 2 bases, with 10 bases between them. Germline CDR1 and CDR2: MDHEN and SYDVKM. The CDR3 DNA sequence: TGTGCCAGCTTTAGGACTGCTGGAAACACCATATATTTT. Its protein is CASFRTAGNTIYF.

The chain combines TRBV28 with TRBJ1-4; D is unresolved. This CDR3 has 15 residues. The germline V gene has CDR1 MDHEN and CDR2 SYDVKM. V lost 4 bases and J 3 bases, leaving 12 bases between the germline ends. The CDR3 loop reads CASSSPGWPNEKLFF. CDR3 in DNA: TGTGCCAGCAGTTCCCCAGGATGGCCTAATGAAAAACTGTTTTTT.

Written as DNA, the CDR3 is TGCGCCAGCAGCCAAACCCAACAGGACATGAACACTGAAGCTTTCTTT. It specifies CASSQTQQDMNTEAFF. The gene calls are TRBV4-3 and TRBJ1-1; D might be TRBD1 (5 bases). V lost 2 bases and J lost 0, with 13 bases in between. The CDR3 runs 16 residues. Germline lookup yields CDR1 LGHNA and CDR2 YSLEER.

V and J are TRBV12-3 or TRBV12-4 and TRBJ1-3; the D gene is possibly TRBD1 (6 bases). V dropped 3 bases and J dropped 4 bases, with 7 bases sitting between them. The CDR3 runs 13 residues. The CDR3 loop is CASSFQGGNTIYF. The CDR3 bases are TGTGCCAGCAGTTTCCAGGGGGGAAACACCATATATTTT.

The rearrangement uses TRBV27 and TRBJ1-4, with a weak D call TRBD1 (5 bases). Germline lookup yields CDR1 MNHEY and CDR2 SMNVEV (reference sequence). V was shortened by 2 bases and J by 4 bases, with 8 bases between the two germline ends. The CDR3 has 14 amino acids. The CDR3 loop reads CASSLGALNEKLFF. The CDR3, as DNA: TGTGCCAGCAGTTTAGGGGCCCTTAATGAAAAACTGTTTTTT. The full variable domain, in which reference TRBV27 and TRBJ1-4 provide the parts outside the CDR3, is EAQVTQNPRYLITVTGKKLTVTCSQNMNHEYMSWYRQDPGLGLRQIYYSMNVEVTDKGDVPEGYKVSRKEKRNFPLILESPSPNQTSLYFCASSLGALNEKLFFGSGTQLSVL.